Shown below are 5 T cell receptor beta chains from a single sample sequenced in a study of blood T cell repertoires in COVID-19. Profiled with immunoSEQ multiplex PCR; TCRdb holds only in-frame clones, not every one. The sample consists of nearly 90,000 clones, less than 95% of them appearing once. The source material was peripheral blood. These receptors all come from a man aged 18 to 30 with COVID-19, enrolled during active disease.

The genes are TRBV5-1 and TRBJ2-2; 9 nucleotides align to TRBD1. The CDR3 sequence is 16 residues long. Losses at the gene ends were 4 bases for V and 4 bases for J; bases not matched to a gene: 8. In germline, CDR1 is SGHRS, CDR2 YFSETQ. CDR3 sequence reads: CASSRTGVSGTGELFF. CDR3 coding DNA: TGCGCCAGCAGCAGGACAGGGGTTAGCGGCACCGGGGAGCTGTTTTTT.

This clone was recorded once. The chain has TRBV6-5 and TRBJ1-5, with 7 bases matching TRBD1. CDR1 is MNHEY, CDR2 SVGAGI, per germline. Germline trimming cut 8 bases from V and 9 bases from J; bases unmatched to any gene: 13. This CDR3 is built from 14 residues. The DNA for the CDR3 is TGTGCCAGCGGCCCGACAGGGACCCTAGGGCCCCAGCATTTT. Protein product: CASGPTGTLGPQHF.

This rearrangement joins TRBV2 to TRBJ1-4; a weak D match, TRBD1 (6 bases). V was cut by 10 bases and J by 7 bases, with 19 bases left in between. Germline CDR1 is SNHLY and CDR2 is FYNNEI. The CDR3 extends over 14 amino acids. The chain's CDR3 is CATLGQSSVEKLFF. The CDR3, as DNA: TGTGCCACTCTCGGACAGTCTTCTGTTGAAAAACTGTTTTTT.

The chain recombines TRBV30 with TRBJ2-7, with 8 bases that match TRBD1. Germline V gene lookup returns CDR1 GTSNPN and CDR2 SVGIG (reference sequence). Trimming cost V 2 bases and J 5 bases; bases outside gene matches: 8. The CDR3 is 14 residues long. CDR3 region: CAWSPGTGGDEQYF. The CDR3, as DNA: TGTGCCTGGAGTCCCGGGACAGGAGGGGACGAGCAGTACTTC.

The chain joins TRBV6-5 to TRBJ1-3; the match to TRBD1 covers 8 bases. The CDR3 is 14 amino acids. Germline lookup yields CDR1 MNHEY and CDR2 SVGAGI. The CDR3 DNA sequence: TGTGCTAGCCAGGGGGCAATGGCTGGAAACACCATATATTTT. It encodes CASQGAMAGNTIYF.